This entry describes one TCR beta chain. Its cognate antigen is unknown. This sample is drawn from a study of shared clonotypes between healthy human individuals. Study-wide context: Per donor, three plates held CD4 naive cells, three held CD4 memory, two held CD8 naive and one held CD8 memory.

CD45RO-negative, CCR7-positively selected cells formed the naive CD8 fraction, excluding terminally differentiated effector memory CD45RA+ cells. Nashville, Tennessee was home to all donors, each a Caucasian adult. Regarding the study as a whole: Larger estimated richness was generally seen in naive subsets than in memory subsets. Since donors were few, the genetic and exposure-history diversity represented was limited.

TCRdb's table, derived via immunoSEQ multiplex PCR, lists solely in-frame clones and lacks some. The profile shows more than 2 million clones, approximately 94% of them singletons. Input material: naive CD8+ T cells sorted from blood. The receptor comes from a man younger than 35 in good health.

CDR3 region: CAWGSDSTIYF. For the CDR3, the DNA is TGTGCCTGGGGATCGGATAGCACCATATATTTT. The rearrangement links TRBV30 to TRBJ1-3; D gene uncertain. This CDR3 comprises 11 residues. The germline V gene has CDR1 GTSNPN and CDR2 SVGIG (reference sequence). The V end lost 5 bases, the J end lost 9 bases, and 11 bases lay between the germline ends.